This TCR beta chain was captured in a study of CXCR3-negative and CXCR3-positive naive CD8 T cells. Overall study results and limits: After cryopreservation, CXCR3 expression dropped partially; most assays used fresh PBMCs.

The TRB cDNA libraries were prepared by 5' RACE with UMI labels. TCRdb derives one entry per CDR3 protein from the 5' RACE reads, leaving out DNA. Recorded for this sample: tens of thousands of distinct CDR3 sequences. Triplicates of about 280,000 cells were sorted from each CD8+ T cell subset. This CDR3 region has 13 residues. Looked up from germline, CDR1 is SEHNR and CDR2 is FQNEAQ (reference sequence). As regards this clonotype: Its antigen is still unknown.

This clonotype was sampled from a human donor in good health. Some clones in this sample may be carry-over from other donors' samples. This sequence joins TRBV7-9 and TRBJ2-7. Sequencing was performed on memory CD8+ T cells from blood. This CDR3 reads CASSRAGVHEQYF. Complete variable domain (other parts from reference TRBV7-9 and TRBJ2-7): DTGVSQNPRHKITKRGQNVTFRCDPISEHNRLYWYRQTLGQGPEFLTYFQNEAQLEKSRLLSDRFSAERPKGSFSTLEIQRTEQGDSAMYLCASSRAGVHEQYFGPGTRLTVT.